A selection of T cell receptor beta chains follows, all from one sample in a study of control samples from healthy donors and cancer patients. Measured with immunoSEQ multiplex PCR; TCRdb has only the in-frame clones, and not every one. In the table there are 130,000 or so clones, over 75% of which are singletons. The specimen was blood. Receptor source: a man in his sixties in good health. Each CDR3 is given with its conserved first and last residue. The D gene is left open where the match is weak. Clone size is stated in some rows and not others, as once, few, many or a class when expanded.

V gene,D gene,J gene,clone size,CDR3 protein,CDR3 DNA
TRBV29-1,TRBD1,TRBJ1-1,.,CSVMTGNSFF,TGCAGCGTTATGACAGGGAATTCTTTCTTT
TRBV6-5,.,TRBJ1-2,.,CASSYSFRDGGGYTF,TGTGCCAGCAGTTACTCGTTCAGGGACGGAGGAGGCTACACCTTC
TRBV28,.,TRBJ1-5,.,CASTTGGQPQHF,TGTGCCAGCACAACGGGCGGTCAGCCCCAGCATTTT
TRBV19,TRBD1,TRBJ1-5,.,CASTRTGDDSNQPQHF,TGTGCCAGTACCAGGACAGGGGACGATAGCAATCAGCCCCAGCATTTT
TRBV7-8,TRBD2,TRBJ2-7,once,CASGLAEFYEQYF,TGTGCCAGCGGACTAGCGGAGTTCTACGAGCAGTACTTC
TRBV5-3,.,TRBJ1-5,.,CARRGTLGCNQPQHF,TGTGCCAGAAGAGGTACCCTCGGGTGCAATCAGCCCCAGCATTTT
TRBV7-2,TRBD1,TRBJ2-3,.,CASSLVGQGASTDTQYF,TGTGCCAGCAGCTTAGTTGGCCAGGGGGCAAGCACAGATACGCAGTATTTT
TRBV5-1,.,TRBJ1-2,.,CASSHDTQTYGYTF,TGCGCCAGCAGCCACGACACCCAGACCTATGGCTACACCTTC
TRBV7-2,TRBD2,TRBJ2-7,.,CASRGGTSAGYEQYF,TGTGCCAGCCGCGGCGGGACTAGCGCTGGCTACGAGCAGTACTTC
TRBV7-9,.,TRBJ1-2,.,CASSRPTEKGEPYNYGYTF,TGTGCCAGCAGCCGACCGACAGAGAAGGGGGAGCCTTATAACTATGGCTACACCTTC
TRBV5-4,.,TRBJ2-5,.,CASTPGAGAQETQYF,TGTGCCAGCACCCCTGGGGCGGGGGCCCAAGAGACCCAGTACTTC
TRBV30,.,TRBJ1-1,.,CAWNKGPNTEAFF,TGTGCCTGGAATAAAGGCCCCAACACTGAAGCTTTCTTT
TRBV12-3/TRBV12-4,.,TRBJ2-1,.,CASSSGHHNEQFF,TGTGCCAGCAGTAGCGGACACCACAATGAGCAGTTCTTC
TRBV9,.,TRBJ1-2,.,CASSVEDTTNYGYTF,TGTGCCAGCAGCGTAGAAGATACAACTAACTATGGCTACACCTTC
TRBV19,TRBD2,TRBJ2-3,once,CASSGGADTQYF,TGTGCCAGTAGCGGGGGGGCGGATACGCAGTATTTT
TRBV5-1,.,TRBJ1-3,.,CASSLGPTGRGNTIYF,TGCGCCAGCAGCCTGGGTCCTACAGGGAGGGGAAACACCATATATTTT
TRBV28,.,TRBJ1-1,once,CASSSTGRSTEAFF,TGTGCCAGCAGTTCGACAGGACGGAGTACTGAAGCTTTCTTT
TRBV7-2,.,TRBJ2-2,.,CASSLGQAGELFF,TGTGCCAGCAGCTTAGGTCAGGCCGGGGAGCTGTTTTTT
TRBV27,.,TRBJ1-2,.,CASSLGGGNYGYTF,TGTGCCAGCAGTTTGGGGGGTGGGAACTATGGCTACACCTTC
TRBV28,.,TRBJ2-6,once,CASSFGGIGAGANVLTF,TGTGCCAGCAGTTTTGGAGGTATAGGGGCTGGGGCCAACGTCCTGACTTTC
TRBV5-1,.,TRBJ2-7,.,CASSLGGTPGFYEQYF,TGCGCCAGCAGCTTGGGTGGAACCCCGGGATTCTACGAGCAGTACTTC
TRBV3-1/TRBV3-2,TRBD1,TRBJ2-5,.,CASSIPGTGKETQYF,TGTGCCAGCAGCATCCCAGGGACAGGTAAAGAGACCCAGTACTTC
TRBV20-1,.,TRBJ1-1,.,CSASIPWGVATEAFF,TGCAGTGCTAGTATCCCCTGGGGGGTGGCCACTGAAGCTTTCTTT
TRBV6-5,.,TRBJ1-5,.,CASSRDKGPTQPQHF,TGTGCCAGCAGCCGGGACAAGGGGCCCACCCAGCCCCAGCATTTT
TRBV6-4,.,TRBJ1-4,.,CASSDQGRHNEKLFF,TGTGCCAGCAGTGACCAAGGGCGCCATAATGAAAAACTGTTTTTT
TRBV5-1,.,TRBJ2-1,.,CASSLLQGTYNEQFF,TGCGCCAGCAGCTTGCTACAGGGAACCTACAATGAGCAGTTCTTC
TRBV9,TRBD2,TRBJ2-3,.,CASSVDGLATDTQYF,TGTGCCAGCAGCGTAGACGGACTAGCAACAGATACGCAGTATTTT
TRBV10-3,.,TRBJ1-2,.,CATLSGNRQRIEPYGYTF,TGTGCCACGCTTAGCGGGAACAGGCAGAGGATCGAACCCTATGGCTACACCTTC
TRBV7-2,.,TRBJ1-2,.,CASSLTTGYGYTF,TGTGCCAGCAGCTTAACCACAGGGTATGGCTACACCTTC
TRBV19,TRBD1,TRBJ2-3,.,CASSNRDRLRDTQYF,TGTGCCAGTAGTAACCGGGACAGGCTTAGGGATACGCAGTATTTT
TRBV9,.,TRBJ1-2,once,CASSGQVFGGYGYTF,TGTGCCAGCAGCGGCCAAGTATTTGGGGGCTATGGCTACACCTTC
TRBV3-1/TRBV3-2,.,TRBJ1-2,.,CASSPSEKSVNGYTF,TGTGCCAGCAGCCCTTCGGAGAAGTCGGTGAATGGCTACACCTTC
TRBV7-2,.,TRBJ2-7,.,CASSLAFQASSYEQYF,TGTGCCAGCAGCTTAGCTTTCCAGGCCAGCTCCTACGAGCAGTACTTC
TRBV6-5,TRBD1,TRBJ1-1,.,CASRWTGGTNTEAFF,TGTGCCAGCAGGTGGACAGGGGGAACGAACACTGAAGCTTTCTTT
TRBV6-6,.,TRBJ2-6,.,CASSQDPPHSGANVLTF,TGTGCCAGCAGTCAGGACCCCCCCCACTCTGGGGCCAACGTCCTGACTTTC
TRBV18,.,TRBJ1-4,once,CASSPGATNEKLFF,TGTGCCAGCTCACCAGGGGCAACTAATGAAAAACTGTTTTTT
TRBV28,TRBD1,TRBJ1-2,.,CASSQTGGRIYGYTF,TGTGCCAGCAGCCAGACAGGGGGCCGAATCTATGGCTACACCTTC
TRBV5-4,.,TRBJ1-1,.,CASSLANWGTEAFF,TGTGCCAGCAGCTTGGCCAATTGGGGCACTGAAGCTTTCTTT
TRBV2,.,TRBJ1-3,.,CATESAGNTIYF,TGTGCCACCGAAAGTGCTGGAAACACCATATATTTT
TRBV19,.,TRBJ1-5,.,CASSIGLGGQPQHF,TGTGCCAGTAGTATTGGCCTCGGCGGTCAGCCCCAGCATTTT
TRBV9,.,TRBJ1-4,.,CASSPDGGSTNEKLFF,TGTGCCAGCAGCCCAGACGGCGGCTCAACTAATGAAAAACTGTTTTTT
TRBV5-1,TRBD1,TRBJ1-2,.,CASSLAPLTGGHDGYTF,TGCGCCAGCAGCTTGGCCCCTCTTACAGGGGGCCATGATGGCTACACCTTC
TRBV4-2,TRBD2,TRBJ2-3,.,CASSQARAGDTDTQYF,TGTGCCAGCAGCCAAGCGCGAGCGGGGGACACAGATACGCAGTATTTT
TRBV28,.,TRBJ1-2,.,CASSLQVANYGYTF,TGTGCCAGCAGTTTACAGGTAGCTAACTATGGCTACACCTTC
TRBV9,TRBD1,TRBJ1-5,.,CASSQGQGGQPQHF,TGTGCCAGCAGCCAGGGACAGGGTGGCCAGCCCCAGCATTTT
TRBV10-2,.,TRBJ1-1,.,CASRAGRETNTEAFF,TGCGCCAGCAGGGCGGGGAGAGAAACCAACACTGAAGCTTTCTTT
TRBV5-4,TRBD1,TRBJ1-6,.,CASSFDRGRSPLHF,TGTGCCAGCAGCTTCGACAGGGGGCGTTCACCCCTCCACTTT
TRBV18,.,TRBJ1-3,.,CASSPGGLLSGNTIYF,TGTGCCAGCTCACCAGGGGGGTTACTCTCTGGAAACACCATATATTTT
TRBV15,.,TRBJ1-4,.,CATSRDQYSGATNEKLFF,TGTGCCACCAGCAGGGATCAATATTCGGGGGCAACTAATGAAAAACTGTTTTTT
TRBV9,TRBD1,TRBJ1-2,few,CASSAQQTGLYGYTF,TGTGCCAGCAGCGCCCAACAGACAGGGCTGTATGGCTACACCTTC
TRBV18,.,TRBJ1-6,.,CASSPPVQGRNSPLHF,TGTGCCAGCTCACCACCGGTACAGGGACGAAATTCACCCCTCCACTTT
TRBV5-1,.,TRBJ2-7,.,CASSLEPGVHEQYF,TGCGCCAGCAGCTTGGAGCCAGGGGTCCACGAGCAGTACTTC
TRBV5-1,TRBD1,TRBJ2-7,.,CASSGTGESRYEQYF,TGCGCCAGCTCCGGGACAGGGGAATCCCGGTACGAGCAGTACTTC
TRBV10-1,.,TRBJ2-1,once,CASSESSEGNEQFF,TGCGCCAGCAGTGAGTCGAGTGAGGGGAATGAGCAGTTCTTC
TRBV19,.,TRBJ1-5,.,CASADRRSNQPQHF,TGTGCCAGTGCTGATCGTCGTAGCAATCAGCCCCAGCATTTT